The text below deals with one T cell receptor (beta chain). The data stem from a study of blood T cell repertoires in COVID-19. Original data processing: Reference gene primer amplification gave nucleated cell count estimates. Data came from immunoSEQ multiplex PCR; TCRdb stores just in-frame clones and leaves some out. V and J calls and clone size are given by that table; D and trimming were obtained from the DNA. The sample includes fewer than 120,000 clones, over 65% of them seen just once. Germline CDR1 is ENHRY and CDR2 is SYGVKD. The CDR3 length is 14 residues. The V and J ends lost 9 bases and 5 bases, in that order; junction bases with no gene match: 7.

The V gene is TRBV10-3, the J gene TRBJ2-7; 13 bases map to TRBD2. This sequence originates from a woman of 80 years or more with acute or convalescent COVID-19. Sample: peripheral blood. The CDR3 DNA follows: TGTGCCATGGGACTAGCGGGGACCCGCAACGAGCAGTACTTC. It encodes CAMGLAGTRNEQYF.